A selection of T cell receptor beta chains follows, all from one sample in a study of blood T cell repertoires in COVID-19. Sequenced by immunoSEQ multiplex PCR; TCRdb stores in-frame clones only, minus some. The table has 99,000 or so clones, approximately 88% seen once. The sample was peripheral blood. Receptors were obtained from a man aged 55 to 69 with acute or convalescent COVID-19. CDR3s include the opening cysteine and the closing phenylalanine or tryptophan. Fields, in order: V gene, CDR3 protein.

v_gene: TRBV28
CDR3aa: CASGETGDYGYTF

v_gene: TRBV28
CDR3aa: CASSFSGSYNSPLHF

v_gene: TRBV11-2
CDR3aa: CASSPRLGQNYGYTF

v_gene: TRBV30
CDR3aa: CAPPNREGSYEQYF

v_gene: TRBV24-1
CDR3aa: CATSGLAGGTDTQYF

v_gene: TRBV11-3
CDR3aa: CASSSNWLESTEAFF

v_gene: TRBV18
CDR3aa: CASSPPSPGGMGDEQFF

v_gene: TRBV10-3
CDR3aa: CAISESNSPSGANVLTF

v_gene: TRBV7-9
CDR3aa: CASSLETGIEQYF

v_gene: TRBV10-3
CDR3aa: CAISDLRERYNEQFF

v_gene: TRBV7-9
CDR3aa: CASSLGEVAFF

v_gene: TRBV20-1
CDR3aa: CSASPRGEAFF

v_gene: TRBV7-9
CDR3aa: CASSSTGNEQFF

v_gene: TRBV7-7
CDR3aa: CASSLVYGTNEKLFF

v_gene: TRBV7-9
CDR3aa: CASSSWDTGTQYF